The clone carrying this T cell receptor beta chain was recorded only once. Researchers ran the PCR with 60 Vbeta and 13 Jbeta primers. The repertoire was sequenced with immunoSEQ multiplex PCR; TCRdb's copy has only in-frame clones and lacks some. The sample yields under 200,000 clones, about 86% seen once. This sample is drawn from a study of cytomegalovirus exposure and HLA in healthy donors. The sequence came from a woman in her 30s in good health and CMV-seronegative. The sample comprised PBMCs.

Written as DNA, the CDR3 is TGTGCCAGCCGACCTAGCGGGGAAAATGAGCAGTTCTTC. It codes for CASRPSGENEQFF. The chain employs TRBV6-6 and TRBJ2-1, with 9 nucleotides matching TRBD2. The V segment lost 8 bases and the J segment 7 bases; nucleotides outside the gene matches: 6. This CDR3 comprises 13 residues. Germline values: CDR1 MNHNY, CDR2 SVGAGI (reference sequence).